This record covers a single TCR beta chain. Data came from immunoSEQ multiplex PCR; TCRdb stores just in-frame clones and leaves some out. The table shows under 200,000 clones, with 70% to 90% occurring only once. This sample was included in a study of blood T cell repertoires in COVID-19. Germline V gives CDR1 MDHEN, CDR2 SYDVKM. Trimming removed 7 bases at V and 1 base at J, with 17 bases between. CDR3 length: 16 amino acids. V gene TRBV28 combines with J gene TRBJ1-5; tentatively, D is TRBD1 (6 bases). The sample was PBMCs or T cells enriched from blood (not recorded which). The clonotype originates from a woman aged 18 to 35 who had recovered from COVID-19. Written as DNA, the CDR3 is TGTGCCAGCAATGAAGAACAGGGAATCAGCAATCAGCCCCAGCATTTT. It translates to CASNEEQGISNQPQHF.